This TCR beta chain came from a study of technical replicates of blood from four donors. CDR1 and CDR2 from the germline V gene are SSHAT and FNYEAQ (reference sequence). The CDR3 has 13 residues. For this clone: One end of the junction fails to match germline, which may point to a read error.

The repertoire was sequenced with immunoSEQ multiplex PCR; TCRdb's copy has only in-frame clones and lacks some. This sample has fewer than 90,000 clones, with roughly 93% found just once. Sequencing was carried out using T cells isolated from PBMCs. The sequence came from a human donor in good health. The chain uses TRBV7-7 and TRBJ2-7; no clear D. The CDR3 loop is CASTPIGSYEQYF. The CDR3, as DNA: TGTGCTAGCACCCCTATCGGGTCCTACGAGCAGTACTTC. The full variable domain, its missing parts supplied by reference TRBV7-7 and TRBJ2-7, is GAGVSQSPRYKVTKRGQDVTLRCDPISSHATLYWYQQALGQGPEFLTYFNYEAQPDKSGLPSDRFSAERPEGSISTLTIQRTEQRDSAMYRCASTPIGSYEQYFGPGTRLTVT.